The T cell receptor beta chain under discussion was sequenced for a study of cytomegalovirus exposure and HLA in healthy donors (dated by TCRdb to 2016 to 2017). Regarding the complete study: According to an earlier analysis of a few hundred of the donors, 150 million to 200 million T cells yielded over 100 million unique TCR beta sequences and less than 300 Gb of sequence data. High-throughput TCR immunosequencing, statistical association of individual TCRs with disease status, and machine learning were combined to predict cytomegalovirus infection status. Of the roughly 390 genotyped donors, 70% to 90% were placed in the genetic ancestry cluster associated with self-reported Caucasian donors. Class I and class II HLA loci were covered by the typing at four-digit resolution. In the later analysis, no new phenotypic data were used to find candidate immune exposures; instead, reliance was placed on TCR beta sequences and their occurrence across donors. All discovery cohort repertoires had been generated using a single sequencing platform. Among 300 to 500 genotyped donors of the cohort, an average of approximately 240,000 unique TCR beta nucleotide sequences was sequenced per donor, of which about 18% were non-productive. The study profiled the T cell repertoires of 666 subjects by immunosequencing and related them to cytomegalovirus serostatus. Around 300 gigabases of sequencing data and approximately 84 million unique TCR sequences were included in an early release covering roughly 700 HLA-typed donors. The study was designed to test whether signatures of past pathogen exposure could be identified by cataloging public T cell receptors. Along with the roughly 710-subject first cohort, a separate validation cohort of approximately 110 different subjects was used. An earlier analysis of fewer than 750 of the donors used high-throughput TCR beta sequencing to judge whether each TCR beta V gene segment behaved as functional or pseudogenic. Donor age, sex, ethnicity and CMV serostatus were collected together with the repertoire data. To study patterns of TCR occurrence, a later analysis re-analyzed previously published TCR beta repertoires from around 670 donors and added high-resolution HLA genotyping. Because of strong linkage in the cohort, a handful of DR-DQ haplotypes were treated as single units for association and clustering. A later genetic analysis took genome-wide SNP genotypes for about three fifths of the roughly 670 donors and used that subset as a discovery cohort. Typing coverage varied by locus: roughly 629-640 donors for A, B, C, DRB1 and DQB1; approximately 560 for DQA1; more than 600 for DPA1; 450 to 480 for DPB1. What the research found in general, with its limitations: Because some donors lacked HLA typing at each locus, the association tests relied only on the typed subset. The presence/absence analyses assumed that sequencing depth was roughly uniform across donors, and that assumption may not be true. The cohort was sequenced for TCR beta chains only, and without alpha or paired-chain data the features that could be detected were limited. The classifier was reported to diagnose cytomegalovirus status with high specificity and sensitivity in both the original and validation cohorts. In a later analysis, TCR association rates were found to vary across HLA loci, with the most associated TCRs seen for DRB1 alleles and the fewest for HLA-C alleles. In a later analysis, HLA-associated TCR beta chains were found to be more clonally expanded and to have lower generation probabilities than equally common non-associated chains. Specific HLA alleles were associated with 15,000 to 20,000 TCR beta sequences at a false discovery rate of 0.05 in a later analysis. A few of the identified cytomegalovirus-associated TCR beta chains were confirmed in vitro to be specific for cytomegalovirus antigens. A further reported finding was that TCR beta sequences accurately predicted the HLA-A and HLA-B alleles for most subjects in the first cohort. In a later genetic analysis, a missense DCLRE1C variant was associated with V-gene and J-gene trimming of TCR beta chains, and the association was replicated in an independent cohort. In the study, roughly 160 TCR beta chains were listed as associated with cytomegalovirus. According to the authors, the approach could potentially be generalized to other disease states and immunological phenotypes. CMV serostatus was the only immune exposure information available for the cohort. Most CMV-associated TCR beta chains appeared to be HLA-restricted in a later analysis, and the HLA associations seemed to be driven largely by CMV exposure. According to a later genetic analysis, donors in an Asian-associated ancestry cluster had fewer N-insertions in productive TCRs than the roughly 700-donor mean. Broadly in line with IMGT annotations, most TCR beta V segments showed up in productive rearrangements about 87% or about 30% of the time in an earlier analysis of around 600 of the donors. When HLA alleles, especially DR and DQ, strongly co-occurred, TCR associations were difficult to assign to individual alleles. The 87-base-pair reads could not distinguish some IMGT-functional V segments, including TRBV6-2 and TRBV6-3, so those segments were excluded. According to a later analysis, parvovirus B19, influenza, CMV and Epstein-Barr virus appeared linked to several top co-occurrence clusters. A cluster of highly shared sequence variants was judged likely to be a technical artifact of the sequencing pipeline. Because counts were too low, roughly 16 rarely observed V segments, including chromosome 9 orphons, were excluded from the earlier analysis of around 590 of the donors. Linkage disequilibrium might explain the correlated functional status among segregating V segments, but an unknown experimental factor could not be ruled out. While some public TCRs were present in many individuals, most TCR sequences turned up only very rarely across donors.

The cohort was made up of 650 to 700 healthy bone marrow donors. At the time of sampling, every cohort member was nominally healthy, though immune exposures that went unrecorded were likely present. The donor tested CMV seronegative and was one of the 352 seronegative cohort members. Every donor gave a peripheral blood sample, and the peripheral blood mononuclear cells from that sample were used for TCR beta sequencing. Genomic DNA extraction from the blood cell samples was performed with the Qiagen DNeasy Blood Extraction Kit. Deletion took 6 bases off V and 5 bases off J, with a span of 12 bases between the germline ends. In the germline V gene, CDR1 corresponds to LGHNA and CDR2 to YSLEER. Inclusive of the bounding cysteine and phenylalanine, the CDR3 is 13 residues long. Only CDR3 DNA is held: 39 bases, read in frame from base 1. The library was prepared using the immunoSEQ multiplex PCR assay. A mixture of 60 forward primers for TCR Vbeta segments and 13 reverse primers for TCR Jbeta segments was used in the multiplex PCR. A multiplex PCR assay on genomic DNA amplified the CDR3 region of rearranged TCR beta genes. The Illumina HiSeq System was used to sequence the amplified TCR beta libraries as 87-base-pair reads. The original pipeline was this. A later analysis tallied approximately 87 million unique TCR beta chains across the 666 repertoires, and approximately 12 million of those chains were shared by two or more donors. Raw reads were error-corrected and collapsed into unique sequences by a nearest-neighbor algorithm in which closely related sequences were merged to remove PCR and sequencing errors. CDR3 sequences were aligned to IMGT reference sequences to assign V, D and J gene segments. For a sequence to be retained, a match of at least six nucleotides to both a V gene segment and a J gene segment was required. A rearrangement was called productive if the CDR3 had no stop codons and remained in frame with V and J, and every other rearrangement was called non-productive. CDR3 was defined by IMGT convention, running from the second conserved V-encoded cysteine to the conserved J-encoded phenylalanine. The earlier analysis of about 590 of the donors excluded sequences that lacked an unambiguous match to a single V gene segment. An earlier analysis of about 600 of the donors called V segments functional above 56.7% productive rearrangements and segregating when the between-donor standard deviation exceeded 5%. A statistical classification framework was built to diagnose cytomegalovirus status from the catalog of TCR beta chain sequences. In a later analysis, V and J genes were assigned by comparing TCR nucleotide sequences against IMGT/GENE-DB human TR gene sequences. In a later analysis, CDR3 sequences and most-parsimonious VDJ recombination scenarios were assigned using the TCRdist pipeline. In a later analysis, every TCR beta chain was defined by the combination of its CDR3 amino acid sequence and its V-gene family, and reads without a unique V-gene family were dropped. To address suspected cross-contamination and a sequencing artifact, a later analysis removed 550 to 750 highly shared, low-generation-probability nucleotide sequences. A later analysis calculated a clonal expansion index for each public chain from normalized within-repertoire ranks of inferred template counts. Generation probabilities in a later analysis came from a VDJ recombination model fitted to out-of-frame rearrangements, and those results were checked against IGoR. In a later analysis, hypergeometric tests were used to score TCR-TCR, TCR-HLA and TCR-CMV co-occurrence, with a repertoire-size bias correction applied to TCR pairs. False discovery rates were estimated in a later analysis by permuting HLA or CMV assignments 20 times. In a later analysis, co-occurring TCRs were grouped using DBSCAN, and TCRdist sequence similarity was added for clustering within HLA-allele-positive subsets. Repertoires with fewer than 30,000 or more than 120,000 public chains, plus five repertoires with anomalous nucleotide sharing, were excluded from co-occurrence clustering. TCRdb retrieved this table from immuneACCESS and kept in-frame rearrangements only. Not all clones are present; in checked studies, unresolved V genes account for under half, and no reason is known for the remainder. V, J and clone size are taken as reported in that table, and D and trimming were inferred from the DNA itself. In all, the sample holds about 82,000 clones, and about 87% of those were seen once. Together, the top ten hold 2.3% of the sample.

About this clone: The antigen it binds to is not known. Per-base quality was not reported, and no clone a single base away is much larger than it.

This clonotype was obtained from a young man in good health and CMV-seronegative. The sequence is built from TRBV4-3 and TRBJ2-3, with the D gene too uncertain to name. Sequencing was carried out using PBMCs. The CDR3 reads CASSSIGGDTQYF. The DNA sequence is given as TGCGCCAGCAGTAGTATCGGCGGAGATACGCAGTATTTT.